The rows below give T cell receptor beta chains drawn from one sample of a study of T-cell memory formation after mild COVID-19. TCRdb used MiXCR to reprocess the 5' RACE reads, holding one entry per CDR3 protein. The data contain 550,000 to 600,000 distinct CDR3 sequences, about a fifth of them singletons. The sequenced sample was PBMCs or a T cell subset sorted from them (not recorded which). The receptors were gathered from an adult woman who had mild COVID-19 (a few samples of this study predate the infection). Cell type and time point are not known. Both conserved end residues are part of each CDR3. A D gene is named only where the DNA matches it firmly. Rows give clone size only sometimes, using once, few, many, or a class for an expanded clone.

NA,few,TRBJ1-1,TRBV20-1,CSAMSNEQGGTEAFF,TGCAGTGCTATGAGTAATGAGCAGGGAGGTACTGAAGCTTTCTTT
TRBD1,few,TRBJ2-2,TRBV12-3/TRBV12-4,CAITGTGDTGELFF,TGTGCCATCACCGGGACAGGAGACACCGGGGAGCTGTTTTTT
NA,few,TRBJ2-1,TRBV16,CASSQGVVTSEQFF,TGTGCCAGCAGCCAAGGCGTGGTCACTAGTGAGCAGTTCTTC
NA,many,TRBJ2-5,TRBV7-3,CASSSQGGETQYF,TGTGCCAGCAGCTCCCAGGGGGGGGAGACCCAGTACTTC
NA,once,TRBJ1-2,TRBV5-5,CASRQGLGGYTF,TGTGCCAGCAGACAGGGTCTCGGAGGCTACACCTTC
NA,NA,TRBJ1-1,TRBV21-1,CASSPSQAFF,TGTGCCAGCAGCCCCTCACAAGCTTTCTTT
NA,few,TRBJ2-3,TRBV5-1,CASIQSSRAGTDTQYF,TGCGCCAGCATCCAATCCTCCAGGGCGGGCACAGATACGCAGTATTTT
NA,few,TRBJ2-5,TRBV12-3/TRBV12-4,CASSLGRARVQETQYF,TGTGCCAGCAGTTTGGGTAGGGCAAGGGTCCAAGAGACCCAGTACTTC
TRBD2,few,TRBJ2-3,TRBV7-2,CASSLAGTSGSAQYF,TGTGCCAGCAGCTTAGCGGGGACTAGCGGGAGTGCGCAGTATTTT
NA,NA,TRBJ1-4,TRBV7-8,CASSLVRRTAQENEKLFF,TGTGCCAGCAGCTTAGTCAGGAGGACTGCCCAAGAGAATGAAAAACTGTTTTTT
TRBD1,few,TRBJ2-7,TRBV5-1,CASSLWPGQGLYEQYF,TGCGCCAGCAGCTTGTGGCCGGGACAGGGGCTCTACGAGCAGTACTTC
NA,few,TRBJ1-1,TRBV4-1,CASSQDWGTGRNTEAFF,TGCGCCAGCAGCCAAGATTGGGGAACAGGAAGGAACACTGAAGCTTTCTTT
TRBD1,NA,TRBJ2-7,TRBV5-1,CASSSGQGWYEQYF,TGCGCCAGCAGCTCGGGACAGGGATGGTACGAGCAGTACTTC
NA,NA,TRBJ2-1,TRBV21-1,CASSSRLAGDPRNEQFF,TGTGCCAGCAGCTCCCGACTAGCGGGGGACCCGCGCAATGAGCAGTTCTTC
NA,NA,TRBJ2-6,TRBV7-9,CASSFPSGSSGANVLTF,TGTGCCAGCAGCTTTCCGAGTGGAAGCTCTGGGGCCAACGTCCTGACTTTC
NA,NA,TRBJ1-4,TRBV15,CATSMSTSARPRGGKLFF,TGTGCCACCAGCATGTCGACTTCAGCGAGACCGCGTGGCGGAAAACTGTTTTTT
TRBD1,few,TRBJ1-5,TRBV24-1,CATSDLMGQGLLSNQPQHF,TGTGCCACCAGTGATTTGATGGGACAGGGGTTGTTGTCGAATCAGCCCCAGCATTTT
NA,few,TRBJ2-7,TRBV5-6,CASSPVRGDPSYEQYF,TGTGCCAGCAGCCCCGTAAGGGGGGATCCCTCCTACGAGCAGTACTTC
TRBD2,NA,TRBJ2-7,TRBV20-1,CSAFGLAGAAYEQYF,TGCAGTGCTTTTGGACTAGCGGGCGCCGCCTACGAGCAGTACTTC
NA,NA,TRBJ2-7,TRBV5-6,CASSHRRAFTWYEQYF,TGTGCCAGCAGCCACAGAAGGGCCTTCACCTGGTACGAGCAGTACTTC
TRBD2,few,TRBJ2-1,TRBV6-2/TRBV6-3,CASSSPGLAFFEQFF,TGTGCCAGCAGTTCCCCGGGACTAGCTTTCTTTGAGCAGTTCTTC
TRBD2,many,TRBJ2-1,TRBV19,CASSRGGRGNEQFF,TGTGCCAGTTCCCGAGGCGGGAGGGGCAATGAGCAGTTCTTC
TRBD2,many,TRBJ2-1,TRBV5-1,CASSIGLAGGGIEQFF,TGCGCCAGCAGCATCGGACTAGCGGGAGGAGGGATTGAGCAGTTCTTC
TRBD1,NA,TRBJ1-2,TRBV5-1,CASRKPTGAVGDGYTF,TGCGCCAGCAGAAAGCCGACAGGGGCGGTAGGGGATGGCTACACCTTC
TRBD2,NA,TRBJ2-1,TRBV4-2,CASSQGGAEDSNEQFF,TGTGCCAGCAGCCAGGGAGGGGCGGAAGACTCCAATGAGCAGTTCTTC
NA,NA,TRBJ2-7,TRBV5-1,CAPQGREQYF,TGCGCCCCTCAGGGGCGCGAGCAGTACTTC
TRBD1,NA,TRBJ2-1,TRBV5-1,CASSTGQGAAYNEQFF,TGCGCCAGCAGCACTGGACAGGGGGCAGCCTACAATGAGCAGTTCTTC
NA,few,TRBJ1-1,TRBV7-6,CASQLMEGNTEAFF,TGTGCCAGCCAGCTTATGGAGGGGAACACTGAAGCTTTCTTT
NA,NA,TRBJ1-1,TRBV12-3/TRBV12-4,CASSFGPFGAFF,TGTGCCAGCAGTTTTGGGCCTTTTGGAGCTTTCTTT
NA,NA,TRBJ2-1,TRBV12-3/TRBV12-4,CASSFLQVPMLNEQFF,TGTGCCAGCAGTTTCCTACAGGTCCCGATGCTCAATGAGCAGTTCTTC
NA,NA,TRBJ2-7,TRBV10-3,CAISAGAFETYEQYF,TGTGCCATCAGTGCTGGTGCATTTGAGACATACGAGCAGTACTTC
TRBD2,NA,TRBJ2-3,TRBV3-1,CASSQLKRGGADTQYF,TGTGCCAGCAGCCAGCTAAAGCGGGGGGGCGCAGATACGCAGTATTTT
TRBD2,NA,TRBJ2-1,TRBV7-9,CASSFSGRVYNEQFF,TGTGCCAGCAGCTTCAGCGGGAGAGTCTACAATGAGCAGTTCTTC
TRBD1,NA,TRBJ2-7,TRBV7-9,CASSSDRASSSYEQYF,TGTGCCAGCAGCTCCGACAGGGCATCAAGCTCCTACGAGCAGTACTTC
NA,NA,TRBJ2-1,TRBV20-1,CSAMDVGVMASPSNYNEQFF,TGCAGTGCCATGGACGTAGGGGTCATGGCTAGCCCATCAAATTACAATGAGCAGTTCTTC
NA,NA,TRBJ1-4,TRBV9,CASSGSGTPVGKLFF,TGTGCCAGCAGCGGCTCCGGGACTCCAGTTGGAAAACTGTTTTTT
NA,many,TRBJ2-7,TRBV6-2/TRBV6-3,CASSYDSSSSYEQYF,TGTGCCAGCAGTTACGATAGCTCCTCGTCCTACGAGCAGTACTTC
TRBD1,NA,TRBJ1-4,TRBV15,CATSRLTGANEKLFF,TGTGCCACCAGCAGACTTACAGGGGCTAATGAAAAACTGTTTTTT
TRBD1,NA,TRBJ1-2,TRBV6-5,CASSYTPGQGRYGYTF,TGTGCCAGCAGTTACACCCCGGGACAGGGTCGCTATGGCTACACCTTC
TRBD1,few,TRBJ2-1,TRBV9,CASSTQGSSYNEQFF,TGTGCCAGCAGCACACAGGGGAGCTCCTACAATGAGCAGTTCTTC
NA,many,TRBJ2-3,TRBV5-4,CASSLDGDTQYF,TGTGCCAGCAGCTTAGACGGAGATACGCAGTATTTT
TRBD2,NA,TRBJ2-1,TRBV5-1,CASSPASGRGNEQFF,TGCGCCAGCAGCCCGGCTAGCGGGAGAGGGAATGAGCAGTTCTTC
NA,NA,TRBJ2-2,TRBV5-1,CASSLVSTNTGELFF,TGCGCCAGCAGCTTGGTGTCGACAAACACCGGGGAGCTGTTTTTT
NA,NA,TRBJ2-7,TRBV6-5,CASSTGVLPSYEQYF,TGTGCCAGCAGCACGGGGGTCCTACCATCCTACGAGCAGTACTTC
NA,NA,TRBJ2-1,TRBV11-2,CASSSYPAESYYNEQFF,TGTGCCAGCAGCTCATACCCGGCGGAGAGTTACTACAATGAGCAGTTCTTC
TRBD2,few,TRBJ2-1,TRBV4-1,CASSPYAGGLNNEQFF,TGCGCCAGCAGCCCGTACGCGGGGGGGCTTAACAATGAGCAGTTCTTC
NA,many,TRBJ2-3,TRBV16,CASSPPRGRGTDTQYF,TGTGCCAGCAGCCCACCCCGGGGCCGGGGCACAGATACGCAGTATTTT
TRBD1,NA,TRBJ1-2,TRBV24-1,CATSDPSPGTESGYTF,TGTGCCACCAGTGATCCCTCTCCGGGGACAGAAAGTGGCTACACCTTC
TRBD1,once,TRBJ1-4,TRBV5-6,CASSDGTAGDEKLFF,TGTGCCAGCAGCGACGGGACAGCCGGTGACGAAAAACTGTTTTTT
NA,few,TRBJ1-4,TRBV2,CASKPTATTNEKLFF,TGTGCCAGCAAACCCACAGCGACAACTAATGAAAAACTGTTTTTT
TRBD1,few,TRBJ2-7,TRBV12-3/TRBV12-4,CASSPRQGSSYEQYF,TGTGCCAGCAGTCCCCGACAGGGGAGCTCCTACGAGCAGTACTTC
TRBD1,few,TRBJ2-7,TRBV20-1,CSARTGTPYEQYF,TGCAGTGCCCGGACAGGGACCCCCTACGAGCAGTACTTC
TRBD1,NA,TRBJ2-1,TRBV7-6,CASSDGQGSYNEQFF,TGTGCCAGCAGCGACGGACAGGGTTCCTACAATGAGCAGTTCTTC
TRBD1,NA,TRBJ1-1,TRBV29-1,CSVTTGRTEAFF,TGCAGCGTGACGACAGGGCGGACTGAAGCTTTCTTT
TRBD2,few,TRBJ2-1,TRBV7-2,CASSRGLAENNEQFF,TGTGCCAGCAGCCGGGGACTAGCGGAGAACAATGAGCAGTTCTTC
NA,few,TRBJ1-5,TRBV6-6,CASYGASEGHQPQHF,TGTGCCAGCTATGGGGCCTCAGAAGGCCATCAGCCCCAGCATTTT
TRBD2,NA,TRBJ2-2,TRBV27,CASSLVGGGRTRTGELFF,TGTGCCAGCAGTCTTGTCGGGGGGGGCCGGACGCGGACCGGGGAGCTGTTTTTT
TRBD2,NA,TRBJ2-2,TRBV12-3/TRBV12-4,CASSLRTSGRNTGELFF,TGTGCCAGCAGTTTAAGGACTAGCGGGAGGAACACCGGGGAGCTGTTTTTT
TRBD1,many,TRBJ2-6,TRBV23-1,CASRPTKGQDYVAGANVLTF,TGCGCCAGCCGTCCGACTAAAGGACAGGATTATGTCGCTGGGGCCAACGTCCTGACTTTC
NA,few,TRBJ2-7,TRBV12-3/TRBV12-4,CARGQVQLAYEQYF,TGTGCCAGGGGACAAGTGCAACTAGCCTACGAGCAGTACTTC